The clone carrying this T cell receptor (beta chain) was seen a few times. From germline, CDR1 is DFQATT and CDR2 SNEGSKA (reference sequence). There are 14 residues in the CDR3. The V gene lost 6 bases and the J gene lost 0 bases, with 15 bases spanning the gap. Regarding time point: persistent/refractory GD, antithyroid drugs over 5 years with positive TRAb. Construction of the TCR library relied on RNA isolated from PBMCs. The entry originates in a study of regulatory T cells in long-lasting Graves disease. Through Arm-PCR of CDR3 regions and iRepertoire HTBI primers, TCR beta libraries were built. From the multiplex PCR reads, TCRdb called clonotypes with MiXCR, one entry per CDR3 protein. This sample carries roughly 700,000 distinct CDR3 sequences, about 30% of them seen once, and the ten largest clones take about 40%.

The TCR originated in a female donor with Graves disease. The sample consisted of peripheral blood mononuclear cells (PBMCs), taken when the disease was refractory, from a patient treated with antithyroid drugs. J is TRBJ2-7 and V is TRBV20-1, with TRBD1 as a possible D gene (5 bases). The CDR3 here is CSALDSFLSYEQYF. CDR3 nucleotides: TGCAGTGCCTTAGACAGCTTCCTCTCCTACGAGCAGTACTTC.